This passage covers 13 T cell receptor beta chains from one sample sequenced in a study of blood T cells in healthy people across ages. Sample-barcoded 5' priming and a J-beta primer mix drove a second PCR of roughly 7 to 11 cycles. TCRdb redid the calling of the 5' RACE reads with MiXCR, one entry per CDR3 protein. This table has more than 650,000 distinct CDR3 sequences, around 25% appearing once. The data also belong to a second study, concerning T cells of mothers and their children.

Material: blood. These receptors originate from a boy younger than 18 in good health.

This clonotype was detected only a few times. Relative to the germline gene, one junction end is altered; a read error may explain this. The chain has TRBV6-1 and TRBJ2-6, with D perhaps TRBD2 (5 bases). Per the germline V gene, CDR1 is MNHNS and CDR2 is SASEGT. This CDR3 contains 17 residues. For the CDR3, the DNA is TGCGCCAGCAGCCAATCGCGGGCAAGCTCTGGGGCCAACGTCCTGACTTTC. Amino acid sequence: CASSQSRASSGANVLTF.

For the CDR3, the DNA is TGTGCCATCAGTGAAGGCGGGGGGAACAATGAGCAGTTCTTC. It codes for CAISEGGGNNEQFF. This sequence joins TRBV10-3 and TRBJ2-1; 8 bases align to TRBD2. Germline CDR1 is ENHRY and CDR2 is SYGVKD. The J segment lost 5 bases and the V segment lost 3 bases, leaving 3 bases of the junction unmatched. The length of the CDR3 is 14 residues.

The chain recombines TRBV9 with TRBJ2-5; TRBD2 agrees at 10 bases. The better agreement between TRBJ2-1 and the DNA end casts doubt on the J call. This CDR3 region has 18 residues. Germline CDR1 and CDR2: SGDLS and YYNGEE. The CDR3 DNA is TGTGCCAGCAGCCACGATACTAGCGGGGCCGAAAATTACAATGAGCAGTTCTTC. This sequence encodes CASSHDTSGAENYNEQFF.

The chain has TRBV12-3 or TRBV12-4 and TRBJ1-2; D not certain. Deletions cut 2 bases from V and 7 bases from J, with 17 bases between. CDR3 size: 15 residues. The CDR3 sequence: CASSLKSGAEGGYTF. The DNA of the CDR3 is TGTGCCAGCAGTTTAAAATCGGGCGCGGAGGGTGGCTACACCTTC.

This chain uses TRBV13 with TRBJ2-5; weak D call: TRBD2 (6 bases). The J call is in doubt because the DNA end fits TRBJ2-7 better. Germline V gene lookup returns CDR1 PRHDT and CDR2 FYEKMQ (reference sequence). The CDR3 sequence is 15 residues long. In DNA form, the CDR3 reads TGTGCCAGCAGCTTATGGGGAGCGGGCCTCTACGAGCAGTACTTC. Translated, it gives CASSLWGAGLYEQYF.

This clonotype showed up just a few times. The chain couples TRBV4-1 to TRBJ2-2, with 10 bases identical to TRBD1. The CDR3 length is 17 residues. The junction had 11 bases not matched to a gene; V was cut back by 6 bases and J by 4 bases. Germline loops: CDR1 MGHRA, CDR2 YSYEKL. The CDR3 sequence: CASSYGGTGVRTGELFF. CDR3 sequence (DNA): TGCGCCAGCAGTTATGGGGGGACAGGGGTCCGCACCGGGGAGCTGTTTTTT.

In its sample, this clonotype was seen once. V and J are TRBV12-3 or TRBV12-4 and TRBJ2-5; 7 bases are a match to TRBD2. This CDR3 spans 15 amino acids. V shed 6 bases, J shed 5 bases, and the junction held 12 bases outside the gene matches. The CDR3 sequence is CASSPPSSGGETQYF. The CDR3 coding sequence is TGTGCCAGCAGCCCGCCCTCTAGCGGCGGGGAGACCCAGTACTTC.

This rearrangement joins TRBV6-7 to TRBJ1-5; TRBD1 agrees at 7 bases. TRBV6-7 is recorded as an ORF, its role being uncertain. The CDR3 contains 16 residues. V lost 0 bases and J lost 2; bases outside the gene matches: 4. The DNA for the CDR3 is TGTGCCAGCAGTTACTCTCGCAGGGGGGGCAATCAGCCCCAGCATTTT. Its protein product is CASSYSRRGGNQPQHF.

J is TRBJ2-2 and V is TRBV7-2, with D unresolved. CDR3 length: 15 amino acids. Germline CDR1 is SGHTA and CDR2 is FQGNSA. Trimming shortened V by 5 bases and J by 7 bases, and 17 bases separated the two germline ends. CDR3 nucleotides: TGTGCCAGCAGCCAGATGCTTATGAGTTTCGGGGAGCTGTTTTTT. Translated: CASSQMLMSFGELFF.

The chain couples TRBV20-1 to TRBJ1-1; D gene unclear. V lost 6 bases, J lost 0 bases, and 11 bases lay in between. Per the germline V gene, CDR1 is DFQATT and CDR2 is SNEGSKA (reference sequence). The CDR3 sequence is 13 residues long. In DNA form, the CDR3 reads TGCAGTGCCCCTGGGGAAGTGAACACTGAAGCTTTCTTT. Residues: CSAPGEVNTEAFF.

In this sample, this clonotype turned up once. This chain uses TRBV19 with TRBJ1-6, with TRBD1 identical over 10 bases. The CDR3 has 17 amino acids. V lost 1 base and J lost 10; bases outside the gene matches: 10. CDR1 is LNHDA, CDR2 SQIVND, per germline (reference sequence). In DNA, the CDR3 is TGTGCCAGTAGTATAGTGGGCTCGGGGACAGGGGTCTCACCCCTCCACTTT. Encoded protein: CASSIVGSGTGVSPLHF.

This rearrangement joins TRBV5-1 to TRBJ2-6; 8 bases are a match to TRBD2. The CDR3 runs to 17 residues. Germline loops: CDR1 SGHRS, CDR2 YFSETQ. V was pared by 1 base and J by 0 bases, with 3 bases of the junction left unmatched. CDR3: CASSLLAGLSGANVLTF. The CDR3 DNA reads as TGCGCCAGCAGCTTGTTAGCGGGGCTCTCTGGGGCCAACGTCCTGACTTTC.

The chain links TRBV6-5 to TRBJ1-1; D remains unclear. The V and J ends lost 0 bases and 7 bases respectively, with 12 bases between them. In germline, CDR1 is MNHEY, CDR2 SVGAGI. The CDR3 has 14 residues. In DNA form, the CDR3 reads TGTGCCAGCAGTTACTCTAGGCGAGGGATTGAAGCTTTCTTT. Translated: CASSYSRRGIEAFF.